The 28 T cell receptor beta chains reported below all come from one sample, sequenced in a study of CD8 T cell repertoires and HIV-1 epitope variants. The antigens of these receptors remain unknown. Libraries were prepared by immunoSEQ multiplex PCR; TCRdb keeps only in-frame clonotypes and omits some of them. The sample consists of 6,000 to 8,000 clones, 66% of them appearing once. Sequenced: cultured CD8+ T cells derived from PBMCs. The receptors stem from a male donor with HIV.

The chain links TRBV28 to TRBJ2-1, with 13 nucleotides matching TRBD2. The CDR3 covers 17 residues. V was clipped by 5 bases and J by 3 bases; unmatched bases: 7. Germline CDR1 is MDHEN and CDR2 is SYDVKM. The CDR3 loop reads CASSPWTSGSLYNEQFF. CDR3 nucleotides: TGTGCCAGCAGTCCATGGACTAGCGGGAGTCTCTACAATGAGCAGTTCTTC. Using reference TRBV28 and TRBJ2-1 for the parts outside the CDR3, the full variable domain is DVKVTQSSRYLVKRTGEKVFLECVQDMDHENMFWYRQDPGLGLRLIYFSYDVKMKEKGDIPEGYSVSREKKERFSLILESASTNQTSMYLCASSPWTSGSLYNEQFFGPGTRLTVL.

This clone was observed a few times. Different DNA sequences within this sample yield the same CDR3. CDR3 nucleotide sequence: TGTGCCAGCAGCCAAGCCGGGGGGGAGCAGTACTTC. Protein sequence: CASSQAGGEQYF. The V call is TRBV4-2, the J call TRBJ2-7, with TRBD2 matching over 7 bases. This CDR3 region has 12 residues. V lost 1 base and J lost 7; bases outside the gene matches: 1. CDR1 and CDR2 from the germline V gene are LGHNA and YNFKEQ.

This chain joins TRBV29-1 and TRBJ2-4, with D possibly matching TRBD1 (6 bases). Germline V gene lookup returns CDR1 SQVTM and CDR2 ANQGSEA. The CDR3 has 13 residues. V lost 4 bases to trimming and J lost 7 bases, with 14 bases between them. In DNA, the CDR3 is TGCAGCGTTGCTCAGGGGTTGAGGAACATTCAGTACTTC. It encodes CSVAQGLRNIQYF. The variable domain in full, with the rest retrieved from reference TRBV29-1 and TRBJ2-4, is SAVISQKPSRDICQRGTSLTIQCQVDSQVTMMFWYRQQPGQSLTLIATANQGSEATYESGFVIDKFPISRPNLTFSTLTVSNMSPEDSSIYLCSVAQGLRNIQYFGAGTRLSVL.

The chain has TRBV2 and TRBJ2-7; D may correspond to TRBD1 or TRBD2 (6 bases each). Trimming took off 5 bases at V and 5 bases at J, with 22 bases between the two ends. Germline V gives CDR1 SNHLY, CDR2 FYNNEI. CDR3 size: 16 residues. CDR3 residues: CASSTRGTRVGDEQYF. Here the CDR3 DNA reads TGTGCCAGCAGTACACGCGGGACACGGGTTGGGGACGAGCAGTACTTC.

This chain links TRBV19 with TRBJ2-3, with D perhaps matching TRBD2 (5 bases). Germline values: CDR1 LNHDA, CDR2 SQIVND (reference sequence). The CDR3 contains 15 residues. The V end lost 5 bases, the J end lost 3 bases, and 15 bases lay between the germline ends. The DNA for the CDR3 is TGTGCCAGTAGTGCGGACTCCGGATGGACAGATACGCAGTATTTT. Its translation is CASSADSGWTDTQYF.

The V and J genes are TRBV28 and TRBJ2-7; weak D call: TRBD1 (5 bases). CDR3 size: 13 residues. Germline V gene lookup returns CDR1 MDHEN and CDR2 SYDVKM. Between the trimmed V and J ends, which lost 6 bases and 3 bases, there was a span of 12 bases. DNA for the CDR3: TGTGCCAGCAGCCACACCCAGGGCTACGAGCAGTACTTC. Translated, it gives CASSHTQGYEQYF. Full variable domain (rest looked up from reference TRBV28 and TRBJ2-7): DVKVTQSSRYLVKRTGEKVFLECVQDMDHENMFWYRQDPGLGLRLIYFSYDVKMKEKGDIPEGYSVSREKKERFSLILESASTNQTSMYLCASSHTQGYEQYFGPGTRLTVT.

Notes on this clone: This sample also contains other DNA sequences that code for the same CDR3. This chain links TRBV4-1 with TRBJ1-6; weak D call: TRBD1 (6 bases). Germline V gene sequence: CDR1 MGHRA, CDR2 YSYEKL. The V end was cut by 6 bases, the J end by 7 bases, with 10 bases between. The CDR3 contains 13 residues. The CDR3 DNA sequence: TGCGCCAGCAGGCCGGACAGAAATTCACCCCTCCACTTT. It specifies CASRPDRNSPLHF.

This CDR3 is CASSAGEILNTEAFF. The DNA for the CDR3 is TGTGCCAGCAGCGCCGGGGAGATTTTGAACACTGAAGCTTTCTTT. The J gene is TRBJ1-1, the V gene TRBV9; no firm D call. CDR3 length: 15 amino acids. Trimming took off 3 bases at V and 0 bases at J, with 12 bases between the two ends. Germline assignment: CDR1 SGDLS and CDR2 YYNGEE.

The rearrangement joins TRBV28 to TRBJ2-7, with TRBD2 matching over 7 bases. The germline V gene has CDR1 MDHEN and CDR2 SYDVKM. Trimming at V came to 3 bases and at J to 1 base, leaving 3 bases not matched to a gene. The CDR3 length is 14 residues. CDR3 protein: CASSFWGGSYEQYF. DNA for the CDR3: TGTGCCAGCAGTTTTTGGGGGGGTTCCTACGAGCAGTACTTC.

This chain joins TRBV5-3 and TRBJ2-7; a weak D match, TRBD1 (5 bases). Being an ORF, TRBV5-3 has a function that is uncertain. The germline V and J ends were trimmed by 8 bases and 2 bases, with 17 bases remaining between them. This CDR3 contains 14 residues. The CDR3 DNA sequence: TGTGCCAGCAGCGACTCGACAGTTACCTACGAGCAGTACTTC. Protein sequence: CASSDSTVTYEQYF.

This clone was seen a few times. The chain is built from TRBV5-1 and TRBJ2-2; the D is unclear. The CDR3 runs to 15 residues. Germline CDR1 SGHRS, CDR2 YFSETQ. V was trimmed by 4 bases and J by 1 base, leaving 11 bases between them. As DNA, the CDR3 is TGCGCCAGCAGCGTGCAGCCAGTGAACACCGGGGAGCTGTTTTTT. Translation gives CASSVQPVNTGELFF.

The chain employs TRBV28 and TRBJ1-1, with a tentative D call TRBD1 (5 bases). Deletions cut 5 bases from V and 3 bases from J, with 10 bases between. The germline CDR1 and CDR2 sequences are MDHEN and SYDVKM. The CDR3 runs to 13 residues. The CDR3 region is CASSPDSHTEAFF. The DNA for the CDR3 is TGTGCCAGCAGTCCCGACAGCCACACTGAAGCTTTCTTT.

This clone came up once. The chain is built from TRBV6-5 and TRBJ2-7; 10 nucleotides align to TRBD2. J gave up 2 bases and V 3 bases, and 4 bases lay outside the gene matches. Germline CDR1 and CDR2: MNHEY and SVGAGI. CDR3 length: 15 residues. CDR3 in DNA: TGTGCCAGCAGTTATCTAGCGGGAGAACCCTACGAGCAGTACTTC. It is translated as CASSYLAGEPYEQYF.

V usage is TRBV7-8 and J usage is TRBJ1-1; D unresolved. CDR1 is SGHVS, CDR2 FQNEAQ, per germline. The CDR3 spans 13 residues. The germline V and J ends were trimmed by 2 bases and 1 base, with 5 bases remaining between them. The CDR3 DNA reads TGTGCCAGCAGCTTATCCGAGAACACTGAAGCTTTCTTT. The encoded protein is CASSLSENTEAFF.

This clone was recorded only once. The chain uses TRBV5-4 and TRBJ2-7; TRBD2 matches 10 bases. With V trimmed by 2 bases and J by 5 bases, 7 bases remained unmatched. CDR3 length: 15 residues. Germline V gene sequence: CDR1 SGHNT, CDR2 YYREEE (reference sequence). CDR3 DNA: TGTGCCAGCAGCTTCAAGCGGGGGGGTCTCGACGAGCAGTACTTC. This codes for CASSFKRGGLDEQYF.

This chain connects TRBV4-1 to TRBJ2-3; D not certain. This CDR3 region has 14 residues. V was cut by 1 base and J by 1 base, with 6 bases left in between. Germline CDR1 is MGHRA and CDR2 is YSYEKL. This CDR3 is CASSQGSGTDTQYF. In DNA form, the CDR3 reads TGCGCCAGCAGCCAAGGGTCGGGCACAGATACGCAGTATTTT.

V is TRBV10-3 and J is TRBJ2-7; 7 positions match TRBD1. Germline CDR1 reads ENHRY; CDR2 reads SYGVKD. This CDR3 has 16 residues. With 0 bases clipped from V and 7 bases from J, the junction kept 12 bases outside the gene matches. In nucleotides, the CDR3 is TGTGCCATCAGTGAGTCGAGGATACTGACAGGGCGGGAGCAGTACTTC. Translated: CAISESRILTGREQYF.

The rearrangement uses TRBV27 and TRBJ2-7; TRBD1 aligns across 7 bases. Germline lookup yields CDR1 MNHEY and CDR2 SMNVEV (reference sequence). V lost 6 bases, J lost 3 bases, and 14 bases stayed unmatched. This CDR3 is built from 16 residues. The CDR3 sequence is CASSSGDRTKIYEQYF. CDR3 bases: TGTGCCAGCAGCTCCGGGGACAGAACCAAAATCTACGAGCAGTACTTC.

The table lists this clone with a few counts. The chain joins TRBV5-4 to TRBJ1-1, with D uncertain. Germline CDR1 SGHNT, CDR2 YYREEE (reference sequence). The V end lost 4 bases, the J end lost 1 base, and 17 bases lay between the germline ends. CDR3 length equals 16 residues. DNA of the CDR3: TGTGCCAGCAGCAAAGAAAATTCGGGCGGGAACACTGAAGCTTTCTTT. As protein: CASSKENSGGNTEAFF.

V is TRBV9 and J is TRBJ2-1; perhaps TRBD1 as D (6 bases). The CDR3 has 15 amino acids. CDR1 is SGDLS and CDR2 is YYNGEE in the germline V gene. Trimming stripped 0 bases from V and 4 bases from J, with 11 bases between. CDR3 sequence (DNA): TGTGCCAGCAGCGTAGAACAGGGCAGATACAATGAGCAGTTCTTC. Its protein product is CASSVEQGRYNEQFF.

This clone was seen a single time. The rearrangement uses TRBV29-1 and TRBJ1-4, with no clear D. The CDR3 extends over 14 amino acids. The germline V gene encodes CDR1 SQVTM and CDR2 ANQGSEA. V lost 4 bases to trimming and J lost 0 bases, with 9 bases between them. In DNA, the CDR3 is TGCAGCGTTGGTGTGAGTGCAACTAATGAAAAACTGTTTTTT. It translates to CSVGVSATNEKLFF.

The V gene is TRBV5-5, the J gene TRBJ2-7, with D tentatively TRBD1 (6 bases). V shed 4 bases and J shed 2 bases, with 10 bases lying between them. The CDR3 runs to 13 residues. Looked up from germline, CDR1 is SGHKS and CDR2 is YYEKEE (reference sequence). CDR3 in DNA: TGTGCCAGCAGCCTTTGGGACACCTACGAGCAGTACTTC. It yields the protein CASSLWDTYEQYF.

The chain combines TRBV5-5 with TRBJ2-7, with 8 bases identical to TRBD1. The CDR3 sequence is 14 residues long. Trimming removed 6 bases from V and 0 bases from J; junction bases left unmatched: 5. Germline V gene data show CDR1 as SGHKS and CDR2 as YYEKEE (reference sequence). The DNA of the CDR3 is TGTGCCAGCACCGAAGGACAGGGCTCCTACGAGCAGTACTTC. Translation: CASTEGQGSYEQYF.

The CDR3: CASSYSSGQAFF. CDR3 in DNA: TGTGCCAGCAGTTACAGTTCCGGACAGGCTTTCTTT. The rearrangement joins TRBV6-5 to TRBJ1-1; D may be TRBD1 (6 bases). Germline CDR1 and CDR2: MNHEY and SVGAGI. This CDR3 spans 12 amino acids. Trimming removed 2 bases at V and 11 bases at J, with 12 bases between.

This chain links TRBV19 with TRBJ2-7, with 9 positions matching TRBD1. Trimming took 3 bases from V and 9 from J; bases not matched to a gene: 12. Looked up from germline, CDR1 is LNHDA and CDR2 is SQIVND (reference sequence). This CDR3 spans 15 amino acids. CDR3 in amino acids: CASSMEGQGLRGQYF. CDR3 bases: TGTGCCAGTAGTATGGAAGGACAGGGGCTACGAGGGCAGTACTTC.

As regards this clone: No conserved phenylalanine or tryptophan is present at the end of the CDR3, so a read error is the likely explanation. The J gene is TRBJ1-1, the V gene TRBV29-1, with a possible D match to TRBD1 (6 bases). The CDR3 covers 13 residues. Deletions cut 3 bases from V and 5 bases from J, with 13 bases between. Per the germline V gene, CDR1 is SQVTM and CDR2 is ANQGSEA. This CDR3 is CSVDEGVGTEAFS. The CDR3 DNA sequence: TGCAGCGTTGACGAGGGGGTTGGGACTGAAGCTTTCTCT.

The chain is built from TRBV28 and TRBJ2-7; D call uncertain. The CDR3 spans 14 residues. From germline, CDR1 is MDHEN and CDR2 SYDVKM. Trimming took 4 bases from V and 3 from J, leaving 13 bases between them. CDR3: CASSSPRQNYEQYF. CDR3 coding DNA: TGTGCCAGCAGTTCACCCCGCCAGAACTACGAGCAGTACTTC.

The gene calls are TRBV14 and TRBJ2-5, with a tentative D call TRBD1 (6 bases). Germline CDR1 SGHDN, CDR2 FVKESK. V was cut by 0 bases and J by 4 bases, with 12 bases left in between. This CDR3 is built from 15 residues. As DNA, the CDR3 is TGTGCCAGCAGCCAAGACAGGGGTTTGGTAGAGACCCAGTACTTC. Translation: CASSQDRGLVETQYF.